This T cell receptor beta chain was recorded in a study of CXCR3-negative and CXCR3-positive naive CD8 T cells. Study in general: Libraries each contributed about 1.5 +/- 0.3 million TRB reads, for roughly 140 million in total. Regarding the study as a whole: Against CXCR3-negative naive cells, CXCR3-positive naive cells showed more hydrophobic TRB CDR3s.

A remark on this clonotype: Antigen unknown.

TRB cDNA was prepared as libraries by UMI-labeled 5' RACE. With the 5' RACE reads reprocessed, TCRdb shows one record per CDR3 protein and no DNA. This sample's table reports some 64,000 distinct CDR3 sequences. The CDR3 has 14 residues. Per the germline V gene, CDR1 is SGHTA and CDR2 is FQGNSA. This clonotype was sampled from a human donor in good health. Some clones in this sample may be carry-over from other donors' samples. Sequencing used naive CXCR3+ CD8+ T cells from blood. Sample subset: CD45RO-CCR7+CD27+CD95- naive CD8+ T cells expressing CXCR3 (TNR3+). The chain couples TRBV7-2 to TRBJ2-5; the D call of TRBD1 rests on TCRdb alone, since no DNA is present to check it. CDR3 residues: CASSLGAGRETQYF. Full variable domain (missing parts from reference TRBV7-2 and TRBJ2-5): GAGVSQSPSNKVTEKGKDVELRCDPISGHTALYWYRQSLGQGLEFLIYFQGNSAPDKSGLPSDRFSAERTGGSVSTLTIQRTQQEDSAVYLCASSLGAGRETQYFGPGTRLLVL.